Below, 19 T cell receptor beta chains from the same sample are listed, as sequenced in a study of memory CD4+ T cells and cytomegalovirus serostatus. Only in-frame clones appear in the TCRdb table, and some are missing; sequencing was by immunoSEQ multiplex PCR. Here the sample spans under 75,000 clones, around 82% being singletons. The sort gate was single viable CD3+CD4+CD8-CD45RO+ cells for memory CD4+ T cells. The sample was memory CD4+ T cells from blood. These receptors originate from an adult in good health and CMV-seronegative. Some clones in this sample may be carry-over from other donors' samples.

This clone was observed a handful of times. This chain uses TRBV6-5 with TRBJ2-2; perhaps TRBD2 as D (6 bases). Germline V gene lookup returns CDR1 MNHEY and CDR2 SVGAGI. The CDR3 is made up of 15 amino acids. The V end lost 8 bases, the J end lost 1 base, and 14 bases lay between the germline ends. The CDR3 sequence is CASHNGGQNTGELFF. The CDR3 DNA reads TGTGCCAGCCATAACGGGGGTCAGAACACCGGGGAGCTGTTTTTT.

This chain uses TRBV23-1 with TRBJ1-5; D gene unclear. TRBV23-1 is an ORF for which the function is uncertain. The ends were cut back, 0 bases at V and 5 bases at J, with 11 bases in the middle. The CDR3 runs to 15 residues. CDR3 in amino acids: CASSQSVETDQPQHF. In nucleotides, the CDR3 is TGCGCCAGCAGTCAATCGGTGGAGACGGATCAGCCCCAGCATTTT.

This rearrangement joins TRBV9 to TRBJ2-1, with D perhaps matching TRBD2 (6 bases). The CDR3 totals 15 residues. The germline V gene encodes CDR1 SGDLS and CDR2 YYNGEE. V lost 2 bases and J 1 base, leaving 10 bases between the germline ends. Written as DNA, the CDR3 is TGTGCCAGCAGCGTTACGGGAGAGTCCTACAATGAGCAGTTCTTC. It yields the protein CASSVTGESYNEQFF.

Concerning this clone: Other DNA sequences in the same sample also yield this CDR3. The genes are TRBV5-4 and TRBJ2-2, with 7 nucleotides matching TRBD1. The CDR3 runs 15 residues. Germline CDR1 reads SGHNT; CDR2 reads YYREEE (reference sequence). After removal of 2 bases from V and 4 bases from J, the junction contained 5 bases not matched to a gene. In DNA, the CDR3 is TGTGCCAGCAGCTTAGATAGGGGGCGCACCGGGGAGCTGTTTTTT. Amino acids: CASSLDRGRTGELFF.

This chain joins TRBV6-5 and TRBJ1-4; D might be TRBD1 (5 bases). V gave up 4 bases and J gave up 8 bases, with 20 bases separating them. From germline, CDR1 is MNHEY and CDR2 SVGAGI. The CDR3 totals 16 residues. The CDR3 is CASSSLPGRESEKLFF. The CDR3, as DNA: TGTGCCAGCAGTTCTCTCCCAGGGAGGGAGAGCGAAAAACTGTTTTTT.

The chain links TRBV7-2 to TRBJ1-1; 10 bases match TRBD1. V dropped 1 base and J dropped 3; count of bases not matched to a gene: 5. This CDR3 has 16 amino acids. In germline, CDR1 is SGHTA, CDR2 FQGNSA. CDR3 coding DNA: TGTGCCAGCAGCTTAGGAGGGGGGACAGGGGACACTGAAGCTTTCTTT. Translating gives CASSLGGGTGDTEAFF.

The chain has TRBV19 and TRBJ1-2; 11 bases line up with TRBD1. After removal of 4 bases from V and 8 bases from J, the junction contained 6 bases not matched to a gene. CDR1 is LNHDA, CDR2 SQIVND, per germline (reference sequence). CDR3 length: 14 residues. CDR3 residues: CASSKDRGRGGYTF. CDR3 nucleotides: TGTGCCAGTAGTAAGGACAGGGGGCGCGGAGGCTACACCTTC.

The V and J genes are TRBV2 and TRBJ1-4, with D perhaps matching TRBD1 (5 bases). Looked up from germline, CDR1 is SNHLY and CDR2 is FYNNEI. V dropped 6 bases and J dropped 8 bases, with 16 bases sitting between them. This CDR3 region has 14 residues. The CDR3: CASSRAQGSEKLFF. As DNA, the CDR3 is TGTGCCAGCAGCCGGGCGCAGGGTTCCGAAAAACTGTTTTTT. The full variable domain, in which reference TRBV2 and TRBJ1-4 provide the parts outside the CDR3, is EPEVTQTPSHQVTQMGQEVILRCVPISNHLYFYWYRQILGQKVEFLVSFYNNEISEKSEIFDDQFSVERPDGSNFTLKIRSTKLEDSAMYFCASSRAQGSEKLFFGSGTQLSVL.

The chain is built from TRBV7-2 and TRBJ2-5; the D gene could be TRBD1 or TRBD2 (5 bases each). The CDR3 is made up of 16 amino acids. Germline V lookup: CDR1 SGHTA, CDR2 FQGNSA. V shed 1 base and J shed 4 bases, with 16 bases lying between them. The CDR3 here is CASSLEGTGGRETQYF. DNA for the CDR3: TGTGCCAGCAGCTTAGAGGGGACGGGTGGACGAGAGACCCAGTACTTC.

The chain recombines TRBV27 with TRBJ1-2; TRBD1 might be the D (5 bases). Trimming took off 3 bases at V and 2 bases at J, with 13 bases between the two ends. Germline V gene data show CDR1 as MNHEY and CDR2 as SMNVEV (reference sequence). The CDR3 totals 15 residues. This CDR3 is CASSLNGKGNYGYTF. Written as DNA, the CDR3 is TGTGCCAGCAGTTTGAACGGAAAGGGGAACTATGGCTACACCTTC.

The CDR3 reads CASSVEPGGIGGYTF. The CDR3, as DNA: TGTGCCAGCAGCGTAGAGCCAGGGGGCATTGGTGGCTACACCTTC. The V gene is TRBV9, the J gene TRBJ1-2, with 8 positions matching TRBD1. This CDR3 has 15 residues. The junction had 8 bases not matched to a gene; V was cut back by 0 bases and J by 7 bases. CDR1 is SGDLS, CDR2 YYNGEE, per germline.

V and J are TRBV30 and TRBJ2-1, with TRBD2 matching over 11 bases. J lost 10 bases, V lost 2 bases, and 13 bases had no gene match. CDR1 GTSNPN and CDR2 SVGIG come from the germline V gene (reference sequence). The CDR3 has 16 residues. CDR3 sequence (DNA): TGTGCCTGGAGTAACCCCTGGACTAGCGGGTCGGACGAGCAGTTCTTC. This sequence encodes CAWSNPWTSGSDEQFF.

The chain recombines TRBV7-2 with TRBJ1-6; 9 bases line up with TRBD1. The CDR3 contains 15 residues. CDR1 is SGHTA and CDR2 is FQGNSA in the germline V gene. After removal of 4 bases from V and 13 bases from J, the junction contained 11 bases not matched to a gene. This chain's CDR3 is CASSSTGGTGVPLHF. CDR3 nucleotide sequence: TGTGCCAGCAGCTCGACAGGGGGAACGGGGGTCCCCCTCCACTTT.

Only one count was recorded for this clone. The V and J genes are TRBV5-1 and TRBJ2-1; 8 nucleotides match TRBD2. V was pared by 0 bases and J by 1 base, with 6 bases of the junction left unmatched. CDR3 length: 17 residues. From germline, CDR1 is SGHRS and CDR2 YFSETQ. CDR3 amino acids: CASSLVPLAGSYNEQFF. CDR3 sequence (DNA): TGCGCCAGCAGCTTGGTCCCATTAGCGGGGTCCTACAATGAGCAGTTCTTC.

V gene TRBV5-6 combines with J gene TRBJ1-2, with 7 bases matching TRBD1. After removal of 4 bases from V and 1 base from J, the junction contained 7 bases not matched to a gene. The CDR3 sequence is 15 residues long. In germline, CDR1 is SGHDT, CDR2 YYEEEE. The CDR3 DNA reads TGTGCCAGCAGCCCGACAGGGTTCGGTAACTATGGCTACACCTTC. It yields the protein CASSPTGFGNYGYTF. The entire variable domain, with the rest obtained from reference TRBV5-6 and TRBJ1-2, is as follows: DAGVTQSPTHLIKTRGQQVTLRCSPKSGHDTVSWYQQALGQGPQFIFQYYEEEERQRGNFPDRFSGHQFPNYSSELNVNALLLGDSALYLCASSPTGFGNYGYTFGSGTRLTVV.

This clone was counted only a few times. This sequence joins TRBV28 and TRBJ1-4, with 9 bases matching TRBD1. The CDR3 runs 15 residues. Trimming at V came to 6 bases and at J to 8 bases, leaving 10 bases not matched to a gene. From germline, CDR1 is MDHEN and CDR2 SYDVKM. Written as DNA, the CDR3 is TGTGCCAGCAGACCACAGGGGGCTCTGGGGGAAAAACTGTTTTTT. Translating gives CASRPQGALGEKLFF.

CDR3 in amino acids: CASSLAQGEDGYTF. In DNA form, the CDR3 reads TGCGCCAGCAGCTTGGCACAGGGGGAGGATGGCTACACCTTC. This rearrangement joins TRBV5-1 to TRBJ1-2; TRBD1 matches at 8 bases. The germline V gene has CDR1 SGHRS and CDR2 YFSETQ. The CDR3 runs 14 residues. The ends lost 0 bases at V and 6 bases at J; junction bases unmatched: 4.

The gene calls are TRBV10-3 and TRBJ1-2; D is unresolved. Trimming cost V 7 bases and J 3 bases, with 9 bases left between them. Germline V gene data show CDR1 as ENHRY and CDR2 as SYGVKD. This CDR3 has 12 amino acids. CDR3 amino acids: CAITGPDYGYTF. The CDR3 DNA follows: TGTGCCATCACCGGCCCTGACTATGGCTACACCTTC.

The J gene is TRBJ1-2, the V gene TRBV19; D is possibly TRBD1 (6 bases). This CDR3 is built from 15 residues. Between the trimmed V and J ends, which lost 8 bases and 0 bases, there was a span of 16 bases. CDR1 LNHDA and CDR2 SQIVND come from the germline V gene (reference sequence). CDR3 nucleotide sequence: TGTGCCAGTGTAAGGGGGGGCGGCGCTAACTATGGCTACACCTTC. Amino acid sequence: CASVRGGGANYGYTF.